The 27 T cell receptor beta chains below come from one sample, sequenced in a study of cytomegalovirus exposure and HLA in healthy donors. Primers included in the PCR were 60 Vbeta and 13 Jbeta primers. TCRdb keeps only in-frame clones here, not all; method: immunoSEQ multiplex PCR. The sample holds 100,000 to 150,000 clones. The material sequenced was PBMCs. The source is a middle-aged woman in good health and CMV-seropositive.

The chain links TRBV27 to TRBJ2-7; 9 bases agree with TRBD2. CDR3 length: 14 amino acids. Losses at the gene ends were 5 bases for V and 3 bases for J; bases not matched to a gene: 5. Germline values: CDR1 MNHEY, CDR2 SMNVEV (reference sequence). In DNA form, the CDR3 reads TGTGCCAGCAGTCGGGCTAGCGGGAACTACGAGCAGTACTTC. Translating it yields CASSRASGNYEQYF.

The CDR3 DNA reads as TGTGCCTGGAGTGTATCGAGCGGGGCTCACAGTGAGCAGTTCTTC. Amino acid sequence: CAWSVSSGAHSEQFF. This rearrangement joins TRBV30 to TRBJ2-1; 7 bases align to TRBD2. The CDR3 is 15 residues long. J was trimmed by 9 bases and V by 0 bases; bases with no gene match: 11. The germline CDR1 and CDR2 sequences are GTSNPN and SVGIG (reference sequence).

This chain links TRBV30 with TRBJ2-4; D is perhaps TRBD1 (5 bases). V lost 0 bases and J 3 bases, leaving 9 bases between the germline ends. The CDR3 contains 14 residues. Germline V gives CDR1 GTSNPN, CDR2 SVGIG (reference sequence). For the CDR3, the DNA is TGTGCCTGGAGTGTAAGGGGCCTCAAAAACATTCAGTACTTC. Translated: CAWSVRGLKNIQYF.

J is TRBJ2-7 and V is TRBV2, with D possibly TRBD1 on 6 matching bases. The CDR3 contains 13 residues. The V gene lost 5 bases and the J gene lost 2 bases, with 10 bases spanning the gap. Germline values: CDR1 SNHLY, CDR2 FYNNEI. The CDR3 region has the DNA TGTGCCAGCAGTTCACAGGGAGCCTACGAGCAGTACTTC. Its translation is CASSSQGAYEQYF.

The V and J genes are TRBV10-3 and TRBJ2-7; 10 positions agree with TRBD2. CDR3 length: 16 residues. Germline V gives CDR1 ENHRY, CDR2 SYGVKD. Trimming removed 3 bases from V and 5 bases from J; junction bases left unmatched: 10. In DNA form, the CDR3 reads TGTGCCATCAGTGAACCTGGCACTAGCGGGAACCACGAGCAGTACTTC. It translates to CAISEPGTSGNHEQYF.

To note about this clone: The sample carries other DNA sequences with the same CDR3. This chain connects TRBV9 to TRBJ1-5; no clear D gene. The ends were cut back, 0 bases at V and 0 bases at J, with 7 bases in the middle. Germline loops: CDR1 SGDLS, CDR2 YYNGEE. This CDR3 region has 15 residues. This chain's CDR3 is CASSVDSYSNQPQHF. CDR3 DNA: TGTGCCAGCAGCGTAGACAGTTATAGCAATCAGCCCCAGCATTTT.

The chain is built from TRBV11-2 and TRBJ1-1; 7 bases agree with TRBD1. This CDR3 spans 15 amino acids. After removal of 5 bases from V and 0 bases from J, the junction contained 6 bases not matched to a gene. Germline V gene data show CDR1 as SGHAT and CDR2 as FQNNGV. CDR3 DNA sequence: TGTGCCAGCAGCCTTAGGGACAGCCTGAACACTGAAGCTTTCTTT. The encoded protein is CASSLRDSLNTEAFF.

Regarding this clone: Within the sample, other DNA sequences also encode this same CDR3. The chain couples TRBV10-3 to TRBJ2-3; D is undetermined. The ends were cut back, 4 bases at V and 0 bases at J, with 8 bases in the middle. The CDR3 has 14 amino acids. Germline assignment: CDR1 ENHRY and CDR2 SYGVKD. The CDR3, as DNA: TGTGCCATCAGTGTTGATAGTAGCACAGATACGCAGTATTTT. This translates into CAISVDSSTDTQYF.

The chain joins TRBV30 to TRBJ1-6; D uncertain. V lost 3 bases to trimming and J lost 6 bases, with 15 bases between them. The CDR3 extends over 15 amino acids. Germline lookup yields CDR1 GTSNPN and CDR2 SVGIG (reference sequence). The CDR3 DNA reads TGTGCCTGGAGAGGAGGGTACCCCACTAATTCACCCCTCCACTTT. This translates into CAWRGGYPTNSPLHF.

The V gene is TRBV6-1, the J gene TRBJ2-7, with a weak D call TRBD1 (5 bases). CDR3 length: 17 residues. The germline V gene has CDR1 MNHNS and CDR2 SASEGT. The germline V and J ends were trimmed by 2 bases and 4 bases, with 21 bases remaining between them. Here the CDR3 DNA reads TGTGCCAGCAGTGAAAGGGCAGGGATACCCCTCGGGTACGAGCAGTACTTC. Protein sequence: CASSERAGIPLGYEQYF.

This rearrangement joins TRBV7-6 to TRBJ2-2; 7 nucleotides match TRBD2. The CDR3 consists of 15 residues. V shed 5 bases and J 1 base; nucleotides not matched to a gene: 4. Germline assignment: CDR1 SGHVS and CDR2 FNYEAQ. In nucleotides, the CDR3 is TGTGCCAGCAGCCCATCTAGCGGGAACACCGGGGAGCTGTTTTTT. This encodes CASSPSSGNTGELFF.

The CDR3 protein is CAWSGQVGNEQYF. The CDR3 DNA is TGTGCCTGGAGTGGACAGGTCGGAAACGAGCAGTACTTC. V gene TRBV30 combines with J gene TRBJ2-7; a weak D match, TRBD1 (6 bases). V was shortened by 1 base and J by 5 bases, with 12 bases between the two germline ends. Germline V gene sequence: CDR1 GTSNPN, CDR2 SVGIG (reference sequence). The CDR3 is 13 residues long.

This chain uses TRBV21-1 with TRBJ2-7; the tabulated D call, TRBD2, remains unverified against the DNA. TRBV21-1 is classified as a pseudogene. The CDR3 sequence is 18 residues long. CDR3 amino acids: CASSKGPQFERESYEQYF. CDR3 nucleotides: TGTGCCAGCAGCAAAGGCCCCCAGTTCGAGCGGGAGTCGTACGAGCAGTACTTC.

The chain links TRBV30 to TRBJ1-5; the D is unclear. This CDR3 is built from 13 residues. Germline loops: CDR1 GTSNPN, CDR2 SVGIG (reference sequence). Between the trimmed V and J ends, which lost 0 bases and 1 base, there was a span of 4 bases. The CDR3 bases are TGTGCCTGGAGTGTGGGCAGCAATCAGCCCCAGCATTTT. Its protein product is CAWSVGSNQPQHF.

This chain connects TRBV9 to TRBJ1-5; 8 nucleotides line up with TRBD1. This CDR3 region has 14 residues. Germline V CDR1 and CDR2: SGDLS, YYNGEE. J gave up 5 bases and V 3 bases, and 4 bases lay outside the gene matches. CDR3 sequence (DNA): TGTGCCAGCAGCGCGGGACAGGTGGATCAGCCCCAGCATTTT. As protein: CASSAGQVDQPQHF.

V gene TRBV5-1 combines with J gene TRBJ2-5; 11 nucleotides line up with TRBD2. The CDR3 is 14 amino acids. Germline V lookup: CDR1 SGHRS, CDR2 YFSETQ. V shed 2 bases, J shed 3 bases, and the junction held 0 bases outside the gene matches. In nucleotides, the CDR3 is TGCGCCAGCAGCTTTAGCGGGGGGGAAGAGACCCAGTACTTC. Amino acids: CASSFSGGEETQYF.

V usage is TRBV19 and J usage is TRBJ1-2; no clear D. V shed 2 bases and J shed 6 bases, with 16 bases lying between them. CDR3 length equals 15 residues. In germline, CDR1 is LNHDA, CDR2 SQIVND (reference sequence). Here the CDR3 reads CASSISQVRRDGYTF. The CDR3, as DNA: TGTGCCAGTAGTATAAGCCAGGTTCGGCGGGATGGCTACACCTTC. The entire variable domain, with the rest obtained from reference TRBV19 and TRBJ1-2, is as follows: DGGITQSPKYLFRKEGQNVTLSCEQNLNHDAMYWYRQDPGQGLRLIYYSQIVNDFQKGDIAEGYSVSREKKESFPLTVTSAQKNPTAFYLCASSISQVRRDGYTFGSGTRLTVV.

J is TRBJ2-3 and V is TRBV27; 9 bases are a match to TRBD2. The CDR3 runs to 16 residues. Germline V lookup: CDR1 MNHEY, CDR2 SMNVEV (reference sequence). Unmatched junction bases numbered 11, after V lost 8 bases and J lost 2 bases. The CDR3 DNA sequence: TGTGCCAGCCGCCACGGACTAGCGTCTTTCACAGATACGCAGTATTTT. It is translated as CASRHGLASFTDTQYF.

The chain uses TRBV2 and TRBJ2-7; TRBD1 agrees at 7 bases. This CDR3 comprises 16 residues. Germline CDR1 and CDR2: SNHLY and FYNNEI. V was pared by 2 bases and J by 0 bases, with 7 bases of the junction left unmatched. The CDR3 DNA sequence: TGTGCCAGCAGTGAAAAGACAGGGTTTTTCTCCTACGAGCAGTACTTC. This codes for CASSEKTGFFSYEQYF.

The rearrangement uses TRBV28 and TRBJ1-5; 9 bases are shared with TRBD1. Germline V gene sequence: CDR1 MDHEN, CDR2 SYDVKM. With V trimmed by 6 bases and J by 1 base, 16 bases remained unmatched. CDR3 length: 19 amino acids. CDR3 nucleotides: TGTGCCAGCAGCGTACCGGGACAGGGAGGTGGAGGGAGCAATCAGCCCCAGCATTTT. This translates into CASSVPGQGGGGSNQPQHF. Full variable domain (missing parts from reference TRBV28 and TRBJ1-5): DVKVTQSSRYLVKRTGEKVFLECVQDMDHENMFWYRQDPGLGLRLIYFSYDVKMKEKGDIPEGYSVSREKKERFSLILESASTNQTSMYLCASSVPGQGGGGSNQPQHFGDGTRLSIL.

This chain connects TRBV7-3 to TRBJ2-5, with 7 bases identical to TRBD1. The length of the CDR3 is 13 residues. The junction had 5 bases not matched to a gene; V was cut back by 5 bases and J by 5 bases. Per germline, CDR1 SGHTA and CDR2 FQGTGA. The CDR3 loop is CASSQGVGETQYF. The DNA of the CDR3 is TGTGCCAGCAGCCAGGGGGTGGGGGAGACCCAGTACTTC.

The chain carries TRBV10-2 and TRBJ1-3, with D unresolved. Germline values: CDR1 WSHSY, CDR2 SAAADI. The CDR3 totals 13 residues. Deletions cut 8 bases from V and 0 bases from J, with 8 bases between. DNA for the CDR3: TGCGCCAGCCGCGAGAGCTCTGGAAACACCATATATTTT. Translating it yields CASRESSGNTIYF.

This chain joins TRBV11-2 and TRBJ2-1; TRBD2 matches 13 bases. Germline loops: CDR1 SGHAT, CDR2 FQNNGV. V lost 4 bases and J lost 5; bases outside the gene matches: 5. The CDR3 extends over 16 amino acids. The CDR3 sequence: CASSYRGTSGDNEQFF. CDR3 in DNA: TGTGCCAGCAGCTACCGCGGGACTAGCGGGGACAATGAGCAGTTCTTC.

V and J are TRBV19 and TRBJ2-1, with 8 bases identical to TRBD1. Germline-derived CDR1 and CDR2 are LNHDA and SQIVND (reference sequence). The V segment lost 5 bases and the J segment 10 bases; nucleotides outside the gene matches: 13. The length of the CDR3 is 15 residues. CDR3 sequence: CASSAQPTGVGEQFF. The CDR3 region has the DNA TGTGCCAGTAGTGCCCAACCGACAGGGGTGGGGGAGCAGTTCTTC.

The CDR3, as DNA: TGTGCTAGTGGTTGGACGGGGAGCACAGATACGCAGTATTTT. It codes for CASGWTGSTDTQYF. The chain recombines TRBV12-5 with TRBJ2-3, with D possibly TRBD2 on 5 matching bases. V was pared by 4 bases and J by 0 bases, with 8 bases between. CDR1 and CDR2 (germline): LGHNT, FRNRAP. The CDR3 runs 14 residues.

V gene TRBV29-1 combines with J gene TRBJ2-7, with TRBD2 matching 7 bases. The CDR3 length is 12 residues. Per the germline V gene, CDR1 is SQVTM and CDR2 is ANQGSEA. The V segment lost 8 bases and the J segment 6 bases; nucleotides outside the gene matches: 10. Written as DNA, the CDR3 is TGCAGCATCACCGATACTAGCGTCGAGCAGTACTTC. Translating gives CSITDTSVEQYF.

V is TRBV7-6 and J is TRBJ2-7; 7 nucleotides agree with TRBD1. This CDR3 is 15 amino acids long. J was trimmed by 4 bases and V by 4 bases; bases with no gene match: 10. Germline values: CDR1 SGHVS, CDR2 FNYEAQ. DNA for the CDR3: TGTGCCAGCAGCTCCCGACAGGGAAGTAATTACGAGCAGTACTTC. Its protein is CASSSRQGSNYEQYF. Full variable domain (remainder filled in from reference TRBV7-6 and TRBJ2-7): GAGVSQSPRYKVTKRGQDVALRCDPISGHVSLYWYRQALGQGPEFLTYFNYEAQQDKSGLPNDRFSAERPEGSISTLTIQRTEQRDSAMYRCASSSRQGSNYEQYFGPGTRLTVT.